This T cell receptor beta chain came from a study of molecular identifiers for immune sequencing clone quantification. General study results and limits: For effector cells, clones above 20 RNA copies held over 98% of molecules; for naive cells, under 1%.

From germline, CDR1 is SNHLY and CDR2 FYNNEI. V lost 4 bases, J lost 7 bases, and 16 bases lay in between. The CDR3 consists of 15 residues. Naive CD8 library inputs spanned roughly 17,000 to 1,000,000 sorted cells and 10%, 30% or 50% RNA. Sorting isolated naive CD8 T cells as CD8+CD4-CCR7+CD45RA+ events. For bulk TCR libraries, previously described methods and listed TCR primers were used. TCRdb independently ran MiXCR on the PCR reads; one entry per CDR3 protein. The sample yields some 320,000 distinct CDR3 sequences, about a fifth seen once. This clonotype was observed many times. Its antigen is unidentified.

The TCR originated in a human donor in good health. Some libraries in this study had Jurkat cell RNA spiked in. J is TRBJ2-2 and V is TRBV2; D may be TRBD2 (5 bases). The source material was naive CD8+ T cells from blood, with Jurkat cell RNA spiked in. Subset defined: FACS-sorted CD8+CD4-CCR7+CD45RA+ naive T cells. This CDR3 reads CASSGTWSFHGELFF. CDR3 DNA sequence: TGTGCCAGCAGTGGGACTTGGAGCTTTCACGGGGAGCTGTTTTTT.